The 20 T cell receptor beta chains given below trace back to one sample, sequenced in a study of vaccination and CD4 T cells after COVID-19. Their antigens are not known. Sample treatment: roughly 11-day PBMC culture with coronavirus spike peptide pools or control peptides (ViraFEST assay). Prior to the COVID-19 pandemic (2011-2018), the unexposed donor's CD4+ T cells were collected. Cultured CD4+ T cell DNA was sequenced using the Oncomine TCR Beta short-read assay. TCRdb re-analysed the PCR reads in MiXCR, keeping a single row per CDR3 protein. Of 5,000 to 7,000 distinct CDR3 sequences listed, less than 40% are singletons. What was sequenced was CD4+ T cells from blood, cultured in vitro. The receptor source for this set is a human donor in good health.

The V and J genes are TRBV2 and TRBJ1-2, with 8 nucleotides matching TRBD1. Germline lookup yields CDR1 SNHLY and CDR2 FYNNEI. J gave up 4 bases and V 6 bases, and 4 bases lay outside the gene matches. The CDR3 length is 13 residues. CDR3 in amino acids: CASSGTGIYGYTF. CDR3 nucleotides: TGTGCCAGCAGCGGGACAGGAATCTATGGCTACACCTTC.

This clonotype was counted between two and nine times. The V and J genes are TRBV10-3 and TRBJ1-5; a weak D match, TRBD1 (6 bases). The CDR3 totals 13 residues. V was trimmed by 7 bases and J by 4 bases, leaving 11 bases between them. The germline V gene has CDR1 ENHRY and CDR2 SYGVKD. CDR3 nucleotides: TGTGCCATCACTGGGGGGCTGAATCAGCCCCAGCATTTT. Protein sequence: CAITGGLNQPQHF.

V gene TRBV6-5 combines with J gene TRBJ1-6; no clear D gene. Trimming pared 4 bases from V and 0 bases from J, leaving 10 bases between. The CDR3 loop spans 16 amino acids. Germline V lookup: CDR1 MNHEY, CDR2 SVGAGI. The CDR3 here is CASSLDGSSYNSPLHF. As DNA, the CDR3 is TGTGCCAGCAGTTTAGACGGGAGCTCCTATAATTCACCCCTCCACTTT.

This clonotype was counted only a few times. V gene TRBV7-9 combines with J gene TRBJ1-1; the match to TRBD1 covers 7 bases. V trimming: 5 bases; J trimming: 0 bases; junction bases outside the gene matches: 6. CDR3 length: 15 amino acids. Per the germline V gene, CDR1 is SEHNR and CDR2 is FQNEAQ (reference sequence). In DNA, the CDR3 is TGTGCCAGCAGCCCCAGGGGGGGAATGAACACTGAAGCTTTCTTT. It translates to CASSPRGGMNTEAFF.

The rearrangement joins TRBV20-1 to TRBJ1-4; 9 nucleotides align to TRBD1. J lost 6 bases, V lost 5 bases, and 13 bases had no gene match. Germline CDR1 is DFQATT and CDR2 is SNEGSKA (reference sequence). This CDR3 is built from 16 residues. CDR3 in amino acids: CSAAGTGGKGYEKLFF. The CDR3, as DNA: TGCAGTGCTGCCGGTACAGGGGGCAAAGGATATGAAAAACTGTTTTTT.

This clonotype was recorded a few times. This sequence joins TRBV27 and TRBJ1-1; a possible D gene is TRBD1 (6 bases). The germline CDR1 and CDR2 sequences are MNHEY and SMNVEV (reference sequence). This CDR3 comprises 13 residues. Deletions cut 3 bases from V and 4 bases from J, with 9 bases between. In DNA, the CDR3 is TGTGCCAGCAGTTTCGGGACAAGCACTGAAGCTTTCTTT. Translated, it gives CASSFGTSTEAFF.

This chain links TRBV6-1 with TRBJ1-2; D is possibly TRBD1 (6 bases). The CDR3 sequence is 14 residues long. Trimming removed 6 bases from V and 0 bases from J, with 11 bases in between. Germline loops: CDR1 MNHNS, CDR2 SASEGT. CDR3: CASSRGPTNYGYTF. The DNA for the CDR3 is TGTGCCAGCAGCAGGGGCCCCACTAACTATGGCTACACCTTC.

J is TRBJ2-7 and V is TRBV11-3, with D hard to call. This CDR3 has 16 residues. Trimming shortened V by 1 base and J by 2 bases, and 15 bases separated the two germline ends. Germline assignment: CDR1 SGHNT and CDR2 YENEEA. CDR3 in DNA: TGTGCCAGCAGCTTAGTTTTGACTCCTAAAACCTACGAGCAGTACTTC. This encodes CASSLVLTPKTYEQYF.

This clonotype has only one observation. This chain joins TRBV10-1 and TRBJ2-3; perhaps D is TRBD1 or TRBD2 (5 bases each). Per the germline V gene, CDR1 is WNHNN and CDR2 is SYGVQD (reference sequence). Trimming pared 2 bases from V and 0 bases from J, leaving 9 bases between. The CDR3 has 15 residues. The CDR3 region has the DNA TGCGCCAGCAGTGAGGGGGGTGCTAGCACAGATACGCAGTATTTT. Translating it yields CASSEGGASTDTQYF.

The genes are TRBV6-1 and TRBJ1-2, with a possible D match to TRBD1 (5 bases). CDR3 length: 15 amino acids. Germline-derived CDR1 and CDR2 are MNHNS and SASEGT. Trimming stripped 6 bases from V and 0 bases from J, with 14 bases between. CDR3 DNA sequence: TGTGCCAGCAGAAAAGGGGCTTTCGCTAACTATGGCTACACCTTC. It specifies CASRKGAFANYGYTF.

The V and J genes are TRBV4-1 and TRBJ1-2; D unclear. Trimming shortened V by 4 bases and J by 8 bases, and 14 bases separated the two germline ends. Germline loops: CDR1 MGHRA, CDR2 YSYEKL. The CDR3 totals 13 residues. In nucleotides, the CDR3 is TGCGCCAGCAGCCCCGAACGGGGAGCGGGCTACACCTTC. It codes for CASSPERGAGYTF.

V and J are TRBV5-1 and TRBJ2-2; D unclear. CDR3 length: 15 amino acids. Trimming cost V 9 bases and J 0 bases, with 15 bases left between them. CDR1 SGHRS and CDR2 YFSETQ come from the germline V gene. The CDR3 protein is CATSVGGPNTGELFF. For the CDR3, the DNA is TGCGCCACCTCTGTGGGCGGACCGAACACCGGGGAGCTGTTTTTT.

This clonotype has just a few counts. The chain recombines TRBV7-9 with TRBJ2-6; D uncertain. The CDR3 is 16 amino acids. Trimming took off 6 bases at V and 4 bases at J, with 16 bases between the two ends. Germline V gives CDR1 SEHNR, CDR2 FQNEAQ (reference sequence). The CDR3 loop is CASSTRAGTGANVLTF. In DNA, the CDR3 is TGTGCCAGCAGTACCCGGGCCGGCACCGGGGCCAACGTCCTGACTTTC.

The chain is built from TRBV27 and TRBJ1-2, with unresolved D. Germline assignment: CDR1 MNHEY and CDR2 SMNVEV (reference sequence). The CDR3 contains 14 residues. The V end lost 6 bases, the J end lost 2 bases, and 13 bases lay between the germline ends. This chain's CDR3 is CASRAEGANYGYTF. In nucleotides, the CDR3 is TGTGCCAGCAGGGCAGAAGGAGCGAACTATGGCTACACCTTC.

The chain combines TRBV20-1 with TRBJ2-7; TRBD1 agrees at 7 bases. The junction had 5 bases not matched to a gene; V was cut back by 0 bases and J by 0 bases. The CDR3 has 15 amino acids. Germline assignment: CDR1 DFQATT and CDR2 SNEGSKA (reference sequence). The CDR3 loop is CSARDKGQSSYEQYF. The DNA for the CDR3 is TGCAGTGCTAGAGATAAGGGACAGAGCTCCTACGAGCAGTACTTC.

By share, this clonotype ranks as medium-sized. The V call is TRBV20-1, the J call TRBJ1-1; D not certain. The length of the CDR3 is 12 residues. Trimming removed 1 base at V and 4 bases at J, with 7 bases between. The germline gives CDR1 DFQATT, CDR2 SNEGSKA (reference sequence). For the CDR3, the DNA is TGCAGTGCTAGAGCTGGCCCCACTGAAGCTTTCTTT. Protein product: CSARAGPTEAFF.

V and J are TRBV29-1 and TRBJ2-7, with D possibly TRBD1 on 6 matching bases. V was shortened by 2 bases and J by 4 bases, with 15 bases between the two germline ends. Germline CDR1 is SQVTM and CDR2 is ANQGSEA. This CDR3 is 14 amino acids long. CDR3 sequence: CSVEKGDMGYEQYF. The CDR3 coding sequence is TGCAGCGTTGAAAAGGGGGACATGGGATACGAGCAGTACTTC.

CDR3 sequence (DNA): TGTGCCAGCAGCTCCGGGACAGGGAGATATGGCTACACCTTC. This codes for CASSSGTGRYGYTF. The chain has TRBV7-3 and TRBJ1-2, with TRBD1 identical over 9 bases. Germline-derived CDR1 and CDR2 are SGHTA and FQGTGA. The CDR3 runs to 14 residues. The trim removed 4 bases at V and 5 bases at J, leaving 5 bases unmatched.

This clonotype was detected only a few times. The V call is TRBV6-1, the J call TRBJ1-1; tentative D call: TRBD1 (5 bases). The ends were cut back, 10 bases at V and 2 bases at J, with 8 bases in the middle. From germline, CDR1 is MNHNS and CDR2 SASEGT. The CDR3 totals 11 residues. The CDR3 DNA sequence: TGTGCCATGAGGGGTAACACTGAAGCTTTCTTT. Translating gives CAMRGNTEAFF.

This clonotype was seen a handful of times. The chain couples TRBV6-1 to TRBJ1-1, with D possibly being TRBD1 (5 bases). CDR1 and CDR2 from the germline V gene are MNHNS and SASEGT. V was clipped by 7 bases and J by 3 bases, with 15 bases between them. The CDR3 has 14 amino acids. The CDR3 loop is CASTVRGVDTEAFF. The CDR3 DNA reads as TGTGCCAGCACGGTAAGGGGTGTGGACACTGAAGCTTTCTTT.